Listed here is a single T cell receptor beta chain. Its antigen specificity is not known. The input lacks base qualities; no much larger clone sits a single base away. This specimen belongs to a study of blood T cell repertoires in COVID-19 (dated by TCRdb to the early 2020s). Regarding the complete study: Samples covering the acute and convalescent phases of COVID-19 were provided by collaborators in the United States, Italy and Spain. The prospective study material was composed of cDNA or gDNA derived from T cells, B-cell-depleted T cells, or PBMCs. Deeply sampled blood TCRbeta repertoires from subjects exposed to, actively infected with, or recovered from COVID-19 were included in the dataset. The repertoires were released in a freely available public database intended as a resource for research on the immune response to SARS-CoV-2. Samples were obtained from the ongoing ImmuneRACE study (first 160 participants) and from 1,000 to 1,500 subjects provided by 6 global collaborators. A de-identified subject ID, COVID-19 status, age in years and sex were almost always included in the sample metadata. Where available, HLA class I and class II types were taken from metadata supplied by the sample provider and were not determined by assay-based typing.

The study at large found these results: How much clinical and demographic metadata was included differed by source and by participant, and the metadata was provided uncurated.

Samples from volunteer blood donors who had recovered from COVID-19 were contributed by a second Seattle source. Collaborating institutions collected whole blood in K2EDTA tubes following their own protocols. Collaborator samples were shipped for TCRbeta analysis as frozen whole blood, isolated PBMCs, or DNA extracted from either sample type. V is clipped by 3 bases and J by 11 bases, and the sequence between their germline boundaries is 10 bases long. The CDR3 numbers 11 residues from cysteine through phenylalanine. Only the CDR3 DNA stays, 33 bases, in frame from base 1. TCRbeta CDR3 regions were amplified from genomic DNA using the immunoSEQ Assay, a bias-controlled multiplex PCR. Concerning the study's data processing: Within the assay, amplification of reference gene primers was used to estimate how many nucleated cells each sample contained. To quantify the absolute abundance of each unique TCRbeta CDR3 rearrangement, sequence reads were collapsed and filtered. For each sample, productive Simpson clonality was calculated as the square root of Simpson's diversity index over productive rearrangements. Not all clones reach the TCRdb copy of this immuneACCESS table, which keeps in-frame sequences only. Checked studies attribute under half of the gap to unresolved V genes and leave the rest unexplained. V, J and clone size are those of that table, while D and trimming were read from the DNA. The sample yields 250,000 to 350,000 clones; roughly nine tenths were counted once. Of the sample, 0.94% falls within the top ten clones.

The sequence was collected from a woman between 35 and 50 years old who had recovered from COVID-19. Recombination connected TRBV12-3 or TRBV12-4 to TRBJ1-1; the D gene cannot be resolved reliably. The sequenced sample was peripheral blood. The DNA reads TGTGCCAGCAGTTTGGATGGAGGGGCTTTCTTT. Its coded protein is CASSLDGGAFF.